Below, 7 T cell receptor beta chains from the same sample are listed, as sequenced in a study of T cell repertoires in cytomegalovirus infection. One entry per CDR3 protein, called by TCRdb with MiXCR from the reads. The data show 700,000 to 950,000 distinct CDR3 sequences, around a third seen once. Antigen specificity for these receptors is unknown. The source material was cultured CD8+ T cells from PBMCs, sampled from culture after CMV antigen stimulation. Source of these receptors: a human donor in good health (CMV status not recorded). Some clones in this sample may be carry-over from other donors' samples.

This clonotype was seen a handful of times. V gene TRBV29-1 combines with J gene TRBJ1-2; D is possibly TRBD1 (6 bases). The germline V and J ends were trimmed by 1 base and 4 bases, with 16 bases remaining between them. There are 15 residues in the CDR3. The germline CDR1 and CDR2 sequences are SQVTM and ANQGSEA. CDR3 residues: CSVEVRWGAIYGYTF. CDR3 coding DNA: TGCAGCGTTGAAGTGCGTTGGGGGGCTATCTATGGCTACACCTTC.

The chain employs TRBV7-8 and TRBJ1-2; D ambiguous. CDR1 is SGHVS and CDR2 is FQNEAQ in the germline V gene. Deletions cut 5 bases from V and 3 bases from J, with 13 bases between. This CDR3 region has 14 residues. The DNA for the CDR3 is TGTGCCAGCAGCCATGGCGGGCGTTACTATGGCTACACCTTC. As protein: CASSHGGRYYGYTF.

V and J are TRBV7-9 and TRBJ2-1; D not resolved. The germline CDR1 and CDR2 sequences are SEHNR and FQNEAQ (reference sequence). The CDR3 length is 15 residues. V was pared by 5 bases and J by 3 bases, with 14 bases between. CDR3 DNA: TGTGCCAGCAGCCTCTCCCCCGGCCTCTACAATGAGCAGTTCTTC. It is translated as CASSLSPGLYNEQFF.

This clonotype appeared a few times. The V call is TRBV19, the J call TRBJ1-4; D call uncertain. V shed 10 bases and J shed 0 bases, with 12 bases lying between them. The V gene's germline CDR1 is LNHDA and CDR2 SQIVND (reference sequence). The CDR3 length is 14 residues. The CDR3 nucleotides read TGTGCCACCTCTCCCGGGACAACTAATGAAAAACTGTTTTTT. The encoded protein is CATSPGTTNEKLFF.

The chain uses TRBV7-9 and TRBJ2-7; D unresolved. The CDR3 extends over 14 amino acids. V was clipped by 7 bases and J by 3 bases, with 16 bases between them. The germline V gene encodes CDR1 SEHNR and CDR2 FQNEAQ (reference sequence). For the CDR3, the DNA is TGTGCCAGCACTCCAACCCAGCGAGTCTACGAGCAGTACTTC. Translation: CASTPTQRVYEQYF.

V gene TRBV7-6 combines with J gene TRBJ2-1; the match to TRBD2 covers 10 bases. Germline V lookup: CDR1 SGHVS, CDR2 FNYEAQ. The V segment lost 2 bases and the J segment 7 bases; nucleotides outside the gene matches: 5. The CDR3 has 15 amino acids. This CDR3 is CASSLSSGGRNEQFF. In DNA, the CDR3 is TGTGCCAGCAGCTTATCTAGCGGGGGCCGGAATGAGCAGTTCTTC.

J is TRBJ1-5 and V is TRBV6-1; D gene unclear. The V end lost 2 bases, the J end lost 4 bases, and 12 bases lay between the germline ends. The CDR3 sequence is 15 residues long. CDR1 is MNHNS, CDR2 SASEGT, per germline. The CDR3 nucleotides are TGTGCCAGCAGTGAATTACTCCGTACTAATCAGCCCCAGCATTTT. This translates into CASSELLRTNQPQHF.